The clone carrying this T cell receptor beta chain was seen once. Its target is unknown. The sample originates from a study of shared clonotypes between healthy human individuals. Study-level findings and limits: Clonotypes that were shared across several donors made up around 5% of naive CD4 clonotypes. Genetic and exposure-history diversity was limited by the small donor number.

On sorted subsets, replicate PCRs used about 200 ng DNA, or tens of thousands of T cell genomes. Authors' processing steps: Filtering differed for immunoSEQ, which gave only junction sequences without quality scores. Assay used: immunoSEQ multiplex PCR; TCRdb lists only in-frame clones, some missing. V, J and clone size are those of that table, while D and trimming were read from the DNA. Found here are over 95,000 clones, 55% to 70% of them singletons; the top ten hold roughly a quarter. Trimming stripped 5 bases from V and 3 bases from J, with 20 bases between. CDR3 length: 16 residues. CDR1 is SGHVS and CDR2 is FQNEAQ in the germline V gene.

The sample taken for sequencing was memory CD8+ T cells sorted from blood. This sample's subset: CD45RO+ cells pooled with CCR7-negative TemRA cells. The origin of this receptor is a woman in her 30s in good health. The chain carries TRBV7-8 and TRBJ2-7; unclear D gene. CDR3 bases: TGTGCCAGCAGCCCCAGTGGGGTGGCGGATCTCTACGAGCAGTACTTC. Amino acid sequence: CASSPSGVADLYEQYF.